Presented here are 18 T cell receptor beta chains from one specimen sequenced in a study of blood T cell repertoires in COVID-19. Sequenced by immunoSEQ multiplex PCR; TCRdb stores in-frame clones only, minus some. The sample shows some 180,000 clones, approximately 90% of them seen only once. Sequenced: peripheral blood. The source is a man aged 18 to 30 with COVID-19, enrolled during active disease.

The gene calls are TRBV28 and TRBJ2-7, with D perhaps TRBD1 (6 bases). Germline loops: CDR1 MDHEN, CDR2 SYDVKM. V was clipped by 3 bases and J by 2 bases, with 17 bases between them. This CDR3 is built from 16 residues. In nucleotides, the CDR3 is TGTGCCAGCAGTTTTGACCAGGGGCCCTCCACCTACGAGCAGTACTTC. It yields the protein CASSFDQGPSTYEQYF.

The rearrangement uses TRBV7-9 and TRBJ2-2; tentative D call: TRBD1 (6 bases). Deletions cut 5 bases from V and 4 bases from J, with 11 bases between. The CDR3 covers 14 residues. CDR1 SEHNR and CDR2 FQNEAQ come from the germline V gene (reference sequence). In DNA form, the CDR3 reads TGTGCCAGCAGCCGACGGGACACCACCGGGGAGCTGTTTTTT. Translated: CASSRRDTTGELFF.

V usage is TRBV11-2 and J usage is TRBJ2-7; 9 nucleotides line up with TRBD2. From germline, CDR1 is SGHAT and CDR2 FQNNGV. The CDR3 consists of 15 residues. The V and J ends lost 5 bases and 2 bases, in that order; junction bases with no gene match: 7. This CDR3 reads CASSTLAGLTYEQYF. CDR3 bases: TGTGCCAGCAGCACACTAGCGGGTCTCACCTACGAGCAGTACTTC. Full variable domain (remainder filled in from reference TRBV11-2 and TRBJ2-7): EAGVAQSPRYKIIEKRQSVAFWCNPISGHATLYWYQQILGQGPKLLIQFQNNGVVDDSQLPKDRFSAERLKGVDSTLKIQPAKLEDSAVYLCASSTLAGLTYEQYFGPGTRLTVT.

The chain recombines TRBV9 with TRBJ2-2; 9 bases agree with TRBD1. Looked up from germline, CDR1 is SGDLS and CDR2 is YYNGEE. This CDR3 is built from 17 residues. V shed 7 bases, J shed 3 bases, and the junction held 13 bases outside the gene matches. CDR3 nucleotides: TGTGCCAGCTCACACCACATAGACAGGGGGTACACCGGGGAGCTGTTTTTT. Protein product: CASSHHIDRGYTGELFF.

The V and J genes are TRBV7-2 and TRBJ2-5, with 7 bases aligning to TRBD2. CDR1 and CDR2 from the germline V gene are SGHTA and FQGNSA. This CDR3 has 15 amino acids. Germline trimming cut 6 bases from V and 0 bases from J; bases unmatched to any gene: 7. In nucleotides, the CDR3 is TGTGCCAGCAGAGAGGAGGGAGGGTACCAAGAGACCCAGTACTTC. Translated, it gives CASREEGGYQETQYF.

The CDR3 loop reads CASRTGTSHNEQFF. For the CDR3, the DNA is TGTGCCAGCAGAACAGGGACTAGCCACAATGAGCAGTTCTTC. The chain is built from TRBV6-5 and TRBJ2-1, with TRBD2 matching over 9 bases. Germline trimming cut 6 bases from V and 5 bases from J; bases unmatched to any gene: 5. Germline V lookup: CDR1 MNHEY, CDR2 SVGAGI. The CDR3 consists of 14 residues.

This chain links TRBV10-1 with TRBJ1-1, with 11 bases matching TRBD1. This CDR3 has 16 residues. Trimming at V came to 2 bases and at J to 1 base, leaving 3 bases not matched to a gene. Germline CDR1 is WNHNN and CDR2 is SYGVQD (reference sequence). CDR3 sequence reads: CASSEHGTGGNTEAFF. In DNA form, the CDR3 reads TGCGCCAGCAGTGAGCACGGGACAGGGGGGAACACTGAAGCTTTCTTT.

The chain carries TRBV7-2 and TRBJ1-2, with 10 bases fitting TRBD1. CDR1 SGHTA and CDR2 FQGNSA come from the germline V gene. The CDR3 contains 17 residues. The V segment lost 1 base and the J segment 3 bases; nucleotides outside the gene matches: 8. The CDR3 protein is CASSLGGQGDGDYGYTF. DNA of the CDR3: TGTGCCAGCAGCTTAGGAGGACAGGGGGATGGTGACTATGGCTACACCTTC.

The chain joins TRBV7-9 to TRBJ1-5, with D maybe TRBD1 (5 bases). The CDR3 runs to 16 residues. Germline CDR1 reads SEHNR; CDR2 reads FQNEAQ (reference sequence). The V gene lost 6 bases and the J gene lost 0 bases, with 15 bases spanning the gap. This CDR3 is CASSSPRGSSNQPQHF. Written as DNA, the CDR3 is TGTGCCAGCAGTTCCCCCCGGGGGAGTAGCAATCAGCCCCAGCATTTT.

The CDR3 reads CASSASPGVRTGELFF. The DNA for the CDR3 is TGTGCCAGCAGTGCATCCCCGGGAGTAAGGACCGGGGAGCTGTTTTTT. The chain uses TRBV6-1 and TRBJ2-2; TRBD2 is a possible D gene (6 bases). The CDR3 is 16 residues long. Germline V gives CDR1 MNHNS, CDR2 SASEGT. Trimming pared 4 bases from V and 5 bases from J, leaving 17 bases between.

This chain joins TRBV6-5 and TRBJ2-2, with a tentative D call TRBD1 (5 bases). V was cut by 5 bases and J by 7 bases, with 14 bases left in between. Germline lookup yields CDR1 MNHEY and CDR2 SVGAGI. The CDR3 loop spans 14 amino acids. CDR3 in amino acids: CASSPNRGIGELFF. The DNA of the CDR3 is TGTGCCAGCAGTCCAAATAGGGGAATCGGGGAGCTGTTTTTT.

The CDR3, as DNA: TGCGCCAGCAGGCAGGATGAAACCTGGGGCTACACCTTC. It yields the protein CASRQDETWGYTF. The gene calls are TRBV5-1 and TRBJ1-2; D gene unclear. CDR3 length equals 13 residues. From germline, CDR1 is SGHRS and CDR2 YFSETQ. Trimming pared 5 bases from V and 8 bases from J, leaving 16 bases between.

This sequence joins TRBV7-3 and TRBJ1-6; D is unresolved. The ends were cut back, 1 base at V and 7 bases at J, with 5 bases in the middle. This CDR3 contains 13 residues. Germline V CDR1 and CDR2: SGHTA, FQGTGA. The CDR3 region is CASSLNRNSPLHF. CDR3 nucleotide sequence: TGTGCCAGCAGCTTAAACAGAAATTCACCCCTCCACTTT.

This chain joins TRBV6-2 or TRBV6-3 and TRBJ1-2; 9 positions match TRBD1. The J segment lost 8 bases and the V segment lost 5 bases, leaving 12 bases of the junction unmatched. Per germline, CDR1 MNHEY and CDR2 SVGEGT. This CDR3 comprises 15 residues. CDR3 region: CASSLPAGTGRGYTF. DNA of the CDR3: TGTGCCAGCAGTCTTCCTGCCGGGACAGGGAGAGGCTACACCTTC.

The gene calls are TRBV5-1 and TRBJ1-1, with TRBD1 identical over 7 bases. The CDR3 runs to 14 residues. V lost 4 bases and J lost 4; bases outside the gene matches: 7. CDR1 and CDR2 (germline): SGHRS, YFSETQ. In DNA form, the CDR3 reads TGCGCCAGCAGCACCTCAGGGGGGAGCACTGAAGCTTTCTTT. It encodes CASSTSGGSTEAFF.

The genes are TRBV6-1 and TRBJ2-7; D is ambiguous. Germline CDR1 and CDR2: MNHNS and SASEGT. The ends were cut back, 0 bases at V and 2 bases at J, with 8 bases in the middle. This CDR3 spans 14 amino acids. CDR3 protein: CASSEAYSTYEQYF. The DNA for the CDR3 is TGTGCCAGCAGTGAAGCGTATAGCACCTACGAGCAGTACTTC.

The chain employs TRBV6-6 and TRBJ1-1, with D unclear. Germline loops: CDR1 MNHNY, CDR2 SVGAGI (reference sequence). The length of the CDR3 is 15 residues. Between the trimmed V and J ends, which lost 0 bases and 1 base, there was a span of 9 bases. The CDR3, as DNA: TGTGCCAGCAGTTACTCGACGGCAGGGAACACTGAAGCTTTCTTT. Translating it yields CASSYSTAGNTEAFF.

V is TRBV19 and J is TRBJ2-7; 8 bases fit TRBD1. CDR1 is LNHDA, CDR2 SQIVND, per germline (reference sequence). The CDR3 extends over 16 amino acids. J gave up 7 bases and V 3 bases, and 14 bases lay outside the gene matches. CDR3 in amino acids: CASSIWARQGLGEQYF. The CDR3 DNA reads TGTGCCAGTAGTATTTGGGCGAGACAGGGGCTGGGGGAGCAGTACTTC.